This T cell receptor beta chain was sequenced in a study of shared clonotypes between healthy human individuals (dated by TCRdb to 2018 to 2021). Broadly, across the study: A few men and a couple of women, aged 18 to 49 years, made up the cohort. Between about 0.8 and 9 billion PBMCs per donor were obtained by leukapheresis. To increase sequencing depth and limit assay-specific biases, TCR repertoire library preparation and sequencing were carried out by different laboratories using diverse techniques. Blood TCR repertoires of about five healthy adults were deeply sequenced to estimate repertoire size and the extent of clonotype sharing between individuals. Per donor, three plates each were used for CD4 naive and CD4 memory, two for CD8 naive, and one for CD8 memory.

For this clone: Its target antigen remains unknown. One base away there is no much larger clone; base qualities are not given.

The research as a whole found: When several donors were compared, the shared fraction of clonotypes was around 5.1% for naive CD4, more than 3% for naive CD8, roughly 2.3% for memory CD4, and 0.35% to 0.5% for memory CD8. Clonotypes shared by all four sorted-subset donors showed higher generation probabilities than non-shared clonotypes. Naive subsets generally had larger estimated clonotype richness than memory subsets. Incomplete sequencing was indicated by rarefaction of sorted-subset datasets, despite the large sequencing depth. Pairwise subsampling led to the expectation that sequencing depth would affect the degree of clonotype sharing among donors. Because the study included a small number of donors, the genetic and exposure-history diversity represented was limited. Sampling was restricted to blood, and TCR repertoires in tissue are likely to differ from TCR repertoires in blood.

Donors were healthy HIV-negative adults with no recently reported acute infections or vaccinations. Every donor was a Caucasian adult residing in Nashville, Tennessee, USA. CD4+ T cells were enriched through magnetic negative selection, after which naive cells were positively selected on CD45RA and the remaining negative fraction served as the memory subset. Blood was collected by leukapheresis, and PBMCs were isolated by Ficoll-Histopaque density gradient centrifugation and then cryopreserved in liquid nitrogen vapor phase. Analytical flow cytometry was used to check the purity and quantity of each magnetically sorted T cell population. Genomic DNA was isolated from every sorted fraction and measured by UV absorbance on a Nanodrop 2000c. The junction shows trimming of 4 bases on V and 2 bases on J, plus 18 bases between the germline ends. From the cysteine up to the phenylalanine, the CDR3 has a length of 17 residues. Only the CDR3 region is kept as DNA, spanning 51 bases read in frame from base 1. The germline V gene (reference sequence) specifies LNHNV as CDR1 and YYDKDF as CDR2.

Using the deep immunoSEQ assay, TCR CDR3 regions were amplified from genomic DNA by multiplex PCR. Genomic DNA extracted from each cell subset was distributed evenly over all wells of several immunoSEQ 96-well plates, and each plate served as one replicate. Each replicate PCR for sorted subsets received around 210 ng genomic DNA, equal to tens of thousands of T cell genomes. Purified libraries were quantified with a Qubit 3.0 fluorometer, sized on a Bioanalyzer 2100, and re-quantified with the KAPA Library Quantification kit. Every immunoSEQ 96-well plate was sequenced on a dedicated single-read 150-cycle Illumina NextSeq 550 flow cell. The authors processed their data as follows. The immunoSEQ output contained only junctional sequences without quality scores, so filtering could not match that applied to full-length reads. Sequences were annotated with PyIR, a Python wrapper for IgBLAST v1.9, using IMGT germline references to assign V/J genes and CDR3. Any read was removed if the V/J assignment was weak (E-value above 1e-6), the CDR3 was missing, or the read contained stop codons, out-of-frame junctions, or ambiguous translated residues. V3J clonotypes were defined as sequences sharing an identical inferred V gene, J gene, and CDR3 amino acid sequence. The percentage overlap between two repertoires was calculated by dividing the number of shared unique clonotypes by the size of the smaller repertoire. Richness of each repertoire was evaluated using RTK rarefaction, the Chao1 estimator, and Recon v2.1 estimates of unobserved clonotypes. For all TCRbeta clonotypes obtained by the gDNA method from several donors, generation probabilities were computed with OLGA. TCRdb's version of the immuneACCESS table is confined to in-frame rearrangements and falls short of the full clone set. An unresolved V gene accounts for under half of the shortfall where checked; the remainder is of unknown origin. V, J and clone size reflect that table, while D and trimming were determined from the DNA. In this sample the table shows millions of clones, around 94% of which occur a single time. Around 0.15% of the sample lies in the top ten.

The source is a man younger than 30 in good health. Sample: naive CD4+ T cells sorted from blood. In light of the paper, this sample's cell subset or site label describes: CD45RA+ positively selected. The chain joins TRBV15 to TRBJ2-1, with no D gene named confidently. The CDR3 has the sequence CATSNSHTSLTYNEQFF. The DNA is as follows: TGTGCCACCAGCAACTCCCACACGAGTTTGACCTACAATGAGCAGTTCTTC.